The 27 T cell receptor beta chains listed next were all sequenced from one sample in a study of shared clonotypes between healthy human individuals. Clones were sequenced by immunoSEQ multiplex PCR, and TCRdb holds only the in-frame ones, with some missing. The sample carries about 1 million clones, 75% recorded once. Sequenced sample: memory CD4+ T cells sorted from blood. Subset described: CD45RA-negative fraction. The receptors were gathered from a man between 18 and 29 years old in good health.

This clone was seen only a few times. The sample contains more than one DNA sequence encoding this CDR3. The chain joins TRBV18 to TRBJ1-5; unclear D gene. CDR1 is KGHSH, CDR2 LQKENI, per germline. The CDR3 covers 13 residues. V gave up 1 base and J gave up 4 bases, with 5 bases separating them. In nucleotides, the CDR3 is TGTGCCAGCTCACCACTCTCTAATCAGCCCCAGCATTTT. Translating it yields CASSPLSNQPQHF.

On this clone: The sample contains more than one DNA sequence encoding this CDR3. The gene calls are TRBV5-1 and TRBJ2-7; 12 bases are a match to TRBD2. CDR3 length: 16 residues. V lost 8 bases, J lost 2 bases, and 11 bases stayed unmatched. The germline V gene encodes CDR1 SGHRS and CDR2 YFSETQ. CDR3 in DNA: TGCGCCAGTAGCCCAGGGACTAGCGGGCCGGCCTACGAGCAGTACTTC. This gives the protein CASSPGTSGPAYEQYF. The whole variable domain, filled in from reference TRBV5-1 and TRBJ2-7, reads KAGVTQTPRYLIKTRGQQVTLSCSPISGHRSVSWYQQTPGQGLQFLFEYFSETQRNKGNFPGRFSGRQFSNSRSEMNVSTLELGDSALYLCASSPGTSGPAYEQYFGPGTRLTVT.

This clone came up a few times. J is TRBJ2-3 and V is TRBV9; D unclear. V lost 0 bases and J lost 0, with 14 bases in between. The CDR3 extends over 17 amino acids. The germline V gene has CDR1 SGDLS and CDR2 YYNGEE. The CDR3 is CASSVGGGAVSTDTQYF. CDR3 DNA sequence: TGTGCCAGCAGCGTAGGGGGTGGCGCCGTGAGCACAGATACGCAGTATTTT.

The chain links TRBV5-1 to TRBJ2-7; 11 bases agree with TRBD1. The CDR3 is made up of 17 amino acids. Germline V lookup: CDR1 SGHRS, CDR2 YFSETQ. V lost 4 bases, J lost 7 bases, and 16 bases stayed unmatched. CDR3 DNA: TGCGCCAGCAGCGATGGGCCCCCAGGACAGGGGGCGCAAGAGCAGTACTTC. It encodes CASSDGPPGQGAQEQYF. Looking up the rest from reference TRBV5-1 and TRBJ2-7 gives the full variable domain: KAGVTQTPRYLIKTRGQQVTLSCSPISGHRSVSWYQQTPGQGLQFLFEYFSETQRNKGNFPGRFSGRQFSNSRSEMNVSTLELGDSALYLCASSDGPPGQGAQEQYFGPGTRLTVT.

The V call is TRBV7-9, the J call TRBJ2-1; TRBD2 agrees at 12 bases. V lost 4 bases and J lost 0; bases outside the gene matches: 4. The length of the CDR3 is 17 residues. Germline-derived CDR1 and CDR2 are SEHNR and FQNEAQ (reference sequence). CDR3 in amino acids: CASSSGLAGTSYNEQFF. DNA for the CDR3: TGTGCCAGCAGCTCCGGACTAGCGGGGACCTCCTACAATGAGCAGTTCTTC.

V gene TRBV7-2 combines with J gene TRBJ2-2; weak D call: TRBD1 (6 bases). Germline CDR1 SGHTA, CDR2 FQGNSA. CDR3 length equals 16 residues. With 3 bases removed from V and 7 bases from J, the gap between germline ends came to 18 bases. Here the CDR3 DNA reads TGTGCCAGCAGCTTTTCCTATCAGGGGATGGGCGGGGAGCTGTTTTTT. Its protein product is CASSFSYQGMGGELFF. Full variable domain (outside the CDR3, taken from reference TRBV7-2 and TRBJ2-2): GAGVSQSPSNKVTEKGKDVELRCDPISGHTALYWYRQSLGQGLEFLIYFQGNSAPDKSGLPSDRFSAERTGGSVSTLTIQRTQQEDSAVYLCASSFSYQGMGGELFFGEGSRLTVL.

V and J are TRBV18 and TRBJ2-7, with D unresolved. The CDR3 runs 13 residues. The germline V and J ends were trimmed by 3 bases and 7 bases, with 13 bases remaining between them. Germline CDR1 reads KGHSH; CDR2 reads LQKENI. The CDR3 DNA reads TGTGCCAGCTCACCGGCAGGCCCTAGGGAGCAGTACTTC. This sequence encodes CASSPAGPREQYF.

This clone was detected ten times or more. The rearrangement joins TRBV19 to TRBJ1-5; no firm D call. The CDR3 runs to 18 residues. V was clipped by 3 bases and J by 0 bases, with 18 bases between them. Germline CDR1 LNHDA, CDR2 SQIVND (reference sequence). The CDR3 region has the DNA TGTGCCAGTAGTATCGACACCGCCCGGGGAGTTAGCAATCAGCCCCAGCATTTT. The encoded protein is CASSIDTARGVSNQPQHF.

This clone has just one count. The genes are TRBV18 and TRBJ2-2, with D maybe TRBD1 (5 bases). In germline, CDR1 is KGHSH, CDR2 LQKENI. The CDR3 sequence is 14 residues long. The ends were cut back, 6 bases at V and 11 bases at J, with 19 bases in the middle. The CDR3 spells CASSLGRQSPELFF. The CDR3 DNA is TGTGCCAGCTCGCTTGGACGACAGTCCCCCGAGCTGTTTTTT. Drawing the rest from reference TRBV18 and TRBJ2-2, the complete variable domain is NAGVMQNPRHLVRRRGQEARLRCSPMKGHSHVYWYRQLPEEGLKFMVYLQKENIIDESGMPKERFSAEFPKEGPSILRIQQVVRGDSAAYFCASSLGRQSPELFFGEGSRLTVL.

The chain links TRBV30 to TRBJ2-1; D gene unclear. The CDR3 is 15 amino acids. Trimming pared 4 bases from V and 2 bases from J, leaving 15 bases between. Germline assignment: CDR1 GTSNPN and CDR2 SVGIG (reference sequence). The CDR3 DNA sequence: TGTGCCTGGAACAAAGGCGCGGCGACCTACAATGAGCAGTTCTTC. Residues: CAWNKGAATYNEQFF.

The V gene is TRBV12-5, the J gene TRBJ2-6; 10 positions agree with TRBD1. This CDR3 is built from 18 residues. Germline trimming cut 5 bases from V and 5 bases from J; bases unmatched to any gene: 12. The germline V gene has CDR1 LGHNT and CDR2 FRNRAP. The CDR3 sequence: CASGPGQGPPRRANVLTF. DNA for the CDR3: TGTGCTAGTGGTCCGGGACAGGGGCCCCCTCGGAGGGCCAACGTCCTGACTTTC. Full variable domain (remainder filled in from reference TRBV12-5 and TRBJ2-6): DARVTQTPRHKVTEMGQEVTMRCQPILGHNTVFWYRQTMMQGLELLAYFRNRAPLDDSGMPKDRFSAEMPDATLATLKIQPSEPRDSAVYFCASGPGQGPPRRANVLTFGAGSRLTVL.

In this sample, this clone turned up a few times. The V call is TRBV7-2, the J call TRBJ1-6, with D possibly TRBD1 on 6 matching bases. The V and J ends lost 5 bases and 9 bases respectively, with 20 bases between them. CDR1 is SGHTA, CDR2 FQGNSA, per germline. The CDR3 has 16 amino acids. The CDR3 spells CASSLSSGQSISPLHF. The CDR3, as DNA: TGTGCCAGCAGCCTCAGCAGTGGACAGTCGATTTCACCCCTCCACTTT.

This clone was seen a few times. The chain carries TRBV20-1 and TRBJ1-1; 7 nucleotides line up with TRBD1. V shed 6 bases and J 8 bases; nucleotides not matched to a gene: 6. There are 11 residues in the CDR3. CDR1 is DFQATT, CDR2 SNEGSKA, per germline (reference sequence). This CDR3 reads CSAYRGLEAFF. CDR3 nucleotides: TGCAGTGCCTACAGGGGCCTCGAAGCTTTCTTT.

The V call is TRBV7-9, the J call TRBJ1-2; the D is unclear. V was pared by 1 base and J by 1 base, with 13 bases between. The CDR3 spans 16 residues. Germline assignment: CDR1 SEHNR and CDR2 FQNEAQ (reference sequence). In DNA, the CDR3 is TGTGCCAGCAGCTTAGTCTCACGGGCCAGTAACTATGGCTACACCTTC. Protein product: CASSLVSRASNYGYTF.

The V and J genes are TRBV25-1 and TRBJ2-7; D may match TRBD1 or TRBD2 (5 bases each). V gave up 1 base and J gave up 2 bases, with 12 bases separating them. Germline loops: CDR1 MGHDK, CDR2 SYGVNS. This CDR3 is built from 15 residues. The CDR3 DNA sequence: TGTGCCAGCAGTGAATGGGGGACCGGAGCCTACGAGCAGTACTTC. Its protein product is CASSEWGTGAYEQYF.

Here the CDR3 DNA reads TGTGCCAGCAGCCTAGTAACTAGCGGGGGGGGAAAAGAGACCCAGTACTTC. It is translated as CASSLVTSGGGKETQYF. The genes are TRBV4-2 and TRBJ2-5, with 13 bases aligning to TRBD2. J was trimmed by 3 bases and V by 4 bases; bases with no gene match: 8. This CDR3 has 17 residues. Germline V gene data show CDR1 as LGHNA and CDR2 as YNFKEQ.

The DNA of the CDR3 is TGTGCCAGCAGCACACCCCTCAGGAGTAGCACAGATACGCAGTATTTT. This sequence encodes CASSTPLRSSTDTQYF. V usage is TRBV5-6 and J usage is TRBJ2-3; D uncertain. The CDR3 is 16 residues long. Germline V gives CDR1 SGHDT, CDR2 YYEEEE. With 4 bases removed from V and 0 bases from J, the gap between germline ends came to 15 bases. The complete variable domain, with remaining parts taken from reference TRBV5-6 and TRBJ2-3, reads DAGVTQSPTHLIKTRGQQVTLRCSPKSGHDTVSWYQQALGQGPQFIFQYYEEEERQRGNFPDRFSGHQFPNYSSELNVNALLLGDSALYLCASSTPLRSSTDTQYFGPGTRLTVL.

This clone was observed a single time. The V and J genes are TRBV9 and TRBJ2-1; 7 positions agree with TRBD2. Germline CDR1 reads SGDLS; CDR2 reads YYNGEE. The V and J ends lost 4 bases and 5 bases, in that order; junction bases with no gene match: 12. CDR3 length: 16 amino acids. The CDR3 is CASSLSGASGNNEQFF. The CDR3 DNA reads TGTGCCAGCAGCCTATCCGGGGCTAGCGGAAACAATGAGCAGTTCTTC.

This sequence joins TRBV5-4 and TRBJ2-1; 7 positions match TRBD2. CDR1 and CDR2 from the germline V gene are SGHNT and YYREEE (reference sequence). V dropped 0 bases and J dropped 6; count of bases not matched to a gene: 6. The CDR3 length is 15 residues. CDR3: CASSLAASGRNEQFF. The DNA of the CDR3 is TGTGCCAGCAGCTTGGCCGCTAGCGGACGCAATGAGCAGTTCTTC.

The chain carries TRBV7-9 and TRBJ2-2; D perhaps matches TRBD1 (5 bases). The CDR3 runs to 15 residues. The ends were cut back, 1 base at V and 3 bases at J, with 9 bases in the middle. The germline CDR1 and CDR2 sequences are SEHNR and FQNEAQ (reference sequence). The CDR3 nucleotides are TGTGCCAGCAGCTTAGGGACACCGGACACCGGGGAGCTGTTTTTT. Translating it yields CASSLGTPDTGELFF.

The chain carries TRBV5-1 and TRBJ2-3, with D possibly being TRBD1 (6 bases). V gave up 7 bases and J gave up 0 bases, with 15 bases separating them. CDR3 length equals 15 residues. Germline lookup yields CDR1 SGHRS and CDR2 YFSETQ. This chain's CDR3 is CASATDSTSTDTQYF. CDR3 in DNA: TGCGCCAGCGCGACGGACAGCACTAGCACAGATACGCAGTATTTT.

The chain employs TRBV30 and TRBJ2-5; 9 bases fit TRBD2. The length of the CDR3 is 14 residues. Germline-derived CDR1 and CDR2 are GTSNPN and SVGIG (reference sequence). V lost 5 bases and J lost 5; bases outside the gene matches: 9. Here the CDR3 DNA reads TGTGCCTGGGATACCGGGACTAGCAAGGAGACCCAGTACTTC. This sequence encodes CAWDTGTSKETQYF.

The chain has TRBV6-1 and TRBJ2-7; D gene unclear. The CDR3 extends over 15 amino acids. Germline V gene sequence: CDR1 MNHNS, CDR2 SASEGT. Trimming stripped 6 bases from V and 0 bases from J, with 15 bases between. CDR3 bases: TGTGCCAGCAGCGGAAGGGCGGAGAGCTCCTACGAGCAGTACTTC. It encodes CASSGRAESSYEQYF.

Details on this clone: This same CDR3 is encoded by further DNA sequences in the sample. The CDR3, as DNA: TGTGCCAGCAGCGCAGGACTAGCTGGAAACAATGAGCAGTTCTTC. It yields the protein CASSAGLAGNNEQFF. The chain joins TRBV7-9 to TRBJ2-1; 8 positions match TRBD2. From germline, CDR1 is SEHNR and CDR2 FQNEAQ (reference sequence). After removal of 5 bases from V and 5 bases from J, the junction contained 8 bases not matched to a gene. The CDR3 loop spans 15 amino acids. Full variable domain (remainder filled in from reference TRBV7-9 and TRBJ2-1): DTGVSQNPRHKITKRGQNVTFRCDPISEHNRLYWYRQTLGQGPEFLTYFQNEAQLEKSRLLSDRFSAERPKGSFSTLEIQRTEQGDSAMYLCASSAGLAGNNEQFFGPGTRLTVL.

This clone was seen a handful of times. The chain couples TRBV5-1 to TRBJ2-3, with D tentatively TRBD1 or TRBD2 (5 bases each). Trimming left V 4 bases short and J 6 bases short, with 15 bases between. The germline V gene encodes CDR1 SGHRS and CDR2 YFSETQ. The CDR3 consists of 14 residues. CDR3 sequence: CASSPGALGDTQYF. In DNA, the CDR3 is TGCGCCAGCAGCCCCGGGGCGCTCGGGGATACGCAGTATTTT.

Notes on this clone: The sample has other DNA sequences that encode this CDR3 too. The rearrangement uses TRBV2 and TRBJ2-7; D is unresolved. The CDR3 runs to 12 residues. The germline gives CDR1 SNHLY, CDR2 FYNNEI. V gave up 7 bases and J gave up 1 base, with 8 bases separating them. DNA for the CDR3: TGTGCCAGCACCGGAAATTCCTACGAGCAGTACTTC. Its translation is CASTGNSYEQYF.

This clone turned up a few times. This chain connects TRBV7-9 to TRBJ2-3, with TRBD2 matching 12 bases. There are 17 residues in the CDR3. J gave up 3 bases and V 3 bases, and 7 bases lay outside the gene matches. Germline loops: CDR1 SEHNR, CDR2 FQNEAQ (reference sequence). For the CDR3, the DNA is TGTGCCAGCAGCTTGCACGGACTAGCGGGGTCGACAGATACGCAGTATTTT. This sequence encodes CASSLHGLAGSTDTQYF.